This T cell receptor (beta chain) came from a study of T cell repertoires in cytomegalovirus infection. Turning to the study itself: CMV infection together with matching HLA type was indicated by public TCR beta signatures.

TCRdb reprocessed the reads with MiXCR, giving one entry per CDR3 protein. This sample yields just over 450,000 distinct CDR3 sequences, of which approximately 40% are seen a single time; 43% belongs to the top ten. This clonotype has just a few counts. Antigen specificity is unknown. From germline, CDR1 is SEHNR and CDR2 FQNEAQ (reference sequence). The ends lost 5 bases at V and 4 bases at J; junction bases unmatched: 13. The CDR3 runs to 17 residues. Here the sequenced sample was cultured PBMCs, taken from culture after CMV antigen stimulation. The clonotype comes from a human donor in good health (CMV status not recorded). Some clones in this sample may be carry-over from other donors' samples. The gene calls are TRBV7-9 and TRBJ2-2, with TRBD1 identical over 7 bases. The CDR3: CASSPTGFRMSTGELFF. The DNA for the CDR3 is TGTGCCAGCAGCCCGACAGGGTTCAGGATGTCCACCGGGGAGCTGTTTTTT.